This T cell receptor beta chain was sequenced for a study of blood T cell repertoires in COVID-19 (dated by TCRdb to 2019 to 2021). Notes on the research overall: Collaborator samples came from the United States, Italy and Spain and covered acute and convalescent phases of COVID-19. The material from the prospective study consisted of cDNA or gDNA derived from T cells, B-cell-depleted T cells, or PBMCs. Subjects who had been exposed to COVID-19, were actively infected with it, or had recovered from it provided the deeply sampled blood TCRbeta repertoires that made up the dataset. The repertoires were released in a freely available public database meant as a resource for research on the immune response to SARS-CoV-2. Samples were obtained from the ongoing ImmuneRACE study (first 160 participants) and from about 1,300 subjects provided by 6 global collaborators. The sample metadata nearly always contained a de-identified subject ID, COVID-19 status, age in years and sex. Where available, HLA class I and class II types were obtained from metadata supplied by the sample provider rather than from assay-based typing.

The immunoSEQ Assay, a bias-controlled multiplex PCR, was used to amplify TCRbeta CDR3 regions from genomic DNA. On the authors' methods: The number of nucleated cells in each sample was estimated from the amplification of reference gene primers within the assay. To quantify the absolute abundance of each unique TCRbeta CDR3 rearrangement, sequence reads were collapsed and filtered. For each sample, productive Simpson clonality was calculated as the square root of Simpson's diversity index over productive rearrangements. Drawn from immuneACCESS, this table holds only the in-frame rearrangements with V and J called that TCRdb kept. Clones are partly lost; checked studies trace under half to an unresolved V gene and leave the rest unexplained. V, J and clone size were drawn from that table, and D and trimming were deduced from the DNA. The sample records roughly 50,000 clones, 80% to 90% of which are singletons. The top ten constitute around 27% of the sample.

V and J are truncated by 2 bases and 5 bases respectively, leaving an intervening sequence of 15 bases. The CDR1 and CDR2 encoded by the germline V gene (reference sequence) are MNHEY and SMNVEV. The CDR3 measures 15 amino acids from cysteine to phenylalanine. Only CDR3 DNA is held: 45 bases, read in frame from base 1. Regarding this clone: It has no known antigen specificity. No base quality information exists; no much larger clone differs at one position.

Whole blood was collected in K2EDTA tubes by collaborating institutions according to the institutions' own protocols. Collaborator samples were shipped for TCRbeta analysis as frozen whole blood, isolated PBMCs, or DNA extracted from either sample type. Points the paper makes about the study in general: The quantity of clinical and demographic metadata differed by source and by participant and was supplied without curation.

The chain joins TRBV27 to TRBJ1-1; a tentative D call is TRBD1 (6 bases match). This clonotype originated in a human donor in a cohort sampled during active COVID-19. The material sequenced was peripheral blood. The nucleotide sequence is given as TGTGCCAGCAGTTTACATGAGGCCAGGGGAACTGAAGCTTTCTTT. Its protein product is CASSLHEARGTEAFF.